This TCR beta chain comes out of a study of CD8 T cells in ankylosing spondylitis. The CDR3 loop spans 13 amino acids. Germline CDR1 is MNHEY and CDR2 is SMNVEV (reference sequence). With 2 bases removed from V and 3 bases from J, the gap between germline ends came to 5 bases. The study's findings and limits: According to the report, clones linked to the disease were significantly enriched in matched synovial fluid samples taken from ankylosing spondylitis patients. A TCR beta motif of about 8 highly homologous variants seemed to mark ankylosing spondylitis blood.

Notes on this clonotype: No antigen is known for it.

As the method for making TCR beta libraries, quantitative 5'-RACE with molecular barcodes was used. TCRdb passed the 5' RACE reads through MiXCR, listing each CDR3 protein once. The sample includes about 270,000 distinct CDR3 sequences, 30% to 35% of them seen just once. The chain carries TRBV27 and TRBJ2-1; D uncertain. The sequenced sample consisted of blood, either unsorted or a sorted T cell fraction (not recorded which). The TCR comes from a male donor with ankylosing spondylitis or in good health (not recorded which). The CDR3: CASSLRSYNEQFF. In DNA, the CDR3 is TGTGCCAGCAGTTTACGTAGCTACAATGAGCAGTTCTTC.